The rows below give T cell receptor beta chains drawn from one sample of a study of blood T cell repertoires in COVID-19. The repertoire was sequenced with immunoSEQ multiplex PCR; TCRdb's copy has only in-frame clones and lacks some. The table includes hundreds of thousands of clones, about 90% detected once. Source material: PBMCs or T cells enriched from blood (not recorded which). These receptor sequences come from a woman in her 30s with acute COVID-19. Both conserved end residues are part of each CDR3. D genes are given only for firm matches. Expanded clones are given a class, and other clones once, few, many or no size at all.

J,D,length,size,V,DNA,CDR3
TRBJ1-5,TRBD1,16,NA,TRBV30,TGTGCCTGGAGTAACAACAGGGGGCTCGGTGATCAGCCCCAGCATTTT,CAWSNNRGLGDQPQHF
TRBJ2-7,NA,14,once,TRBV6-2/TRBV6-3,TGTGCCAGCAGTTATGTCCTGGGGGCCCTCGAGCAGTACTTC,CASSYVLGALEQYF
TRBJ1-1,TRBD1,19,once,TRBV13,TGTGCCAGCAGCTCACGTACGATGGACAGGGGACGGTTGAACACTGAAGCTTTCTTT,CASSSRTMDRGRLNTEAFF
TRBJ2-1,NA,11,NA,TRBV30,TGTGCCTGGAGGATGCGGAGCGAGCAGTTCTTC,CAWRMRSEQFF
TRBJ1-2,TRBD1,14,NA,TRBV5-4,TGTGCCAGCATCAGGACAGGGGCAGACTATGGCTACACCTTC,CASIRTGADYGYTF
TRBJ1-6,NA,14,few,TRBV19,TGTGCCAGTAGTATATCTAGGAATTCTTCACCCCTCCACTTT,CASSISRNSSPLHF
TRBJ2-1,TRBD2,16,NA,TRBV24-1,TGTGCCACCAGTGAGTCTAGCGGGAGGGAATACAATGAGCAGTTCTTC,CATSESSGREYNEQFF
TRBJ1-2,NA,15,NA,TRBV10-3,TGTGCCATCAGGGGGGGAATTCTGGCTAACTATGGCTACACCTTC,CAIRGGILANYGYTF
TRBJ2-5,NA,13,NA,TRBV28,TGTGCCAGCAGTTTTCCAAATCAAGAGACCCAGTACTTC,CASSFPNQETQYF
TRBJ1-6,TRBD1,19,NA,TRBV27,TGTGCCAGCAGTTTCTTCCTTAACCCGAAGACAGGGAGGAATTCACCCCTCCACTTT,CASSFFLNPKTGRNSPLHF
TRBJ2-1,TRBD2,12,NA,TRBV27,TGTGCCATCATGACTAGCCGCGATGAGCAGTTCTTC,CAIMTSRDEQFF
TRBJ2-1,NA,14,NA,TRBV20-1,TGCAGTGCAAGTACGGACACCTTCTACAATGAGCAGTTCTTC,CSASTDTFYNEQFF
TRBJ2-5,TRBD2,14,once,TRBV6-5,TGTGCCAGCAGTTCCGAAACGGGGGGAGAGACCCAGTACTTC,CASSSETGGETQYF
TRBJ2-7,TRBD1,15,NA,TRBV28,TGTGCCAGCAGGCCTCCGGGACAGGGAAAATACGAGCAGTACTTC,CASRPPGQGKYEQYF
TRBJ1-5,TRBD1,18,NA,TRBV19,TGTGCCAGTAGTATCCCACAGGGGCTACTTAGGAGCAATCAGCCCCAGCATTTT,CASSIPQGLLRSNQPQHF
TRBJ1-5,NA,16,NA,TRBV7-2,TGTGCCAGCAGCCTGAACGGGGGGTATAGCAATCAGCCCCAGCATTTT,CASSLNGGYSNQPQHF
TRBJ2-3,TRBD1,16,once,TRBV18,TGTGCCAGCTCACCAAACAGACAGGGGATGGCAGATACGCAGTATTTT,CASSPNRQGMADTQYF
TRBJ1-3,NA,16,NA,TRBV2,TGTGCCAGCAGTGGAGGACAGAAGAGCTCTGGAAACACCATATATTTT,CASSGGQKSSGNTIYF
TRBJ2-3,NA,15,NA,TRBV7-3,TGTGCCAGCAGCTTAAGGGGGGAAAGCACAGATACGCAGTATTTT,CASSLRGESTDTQYF
TRBJ1-2,NA,13,NA,TRBV12-3/TRBV12-4,TGTGCCAGCAGCTCACAGGGTAACTATGGCTACACCTTC,CASSSQGNYGYTF
TRBJ1-1,NA,13,NA,TRBV30,TGTGCCTGGAGTATCGGGGGGAACACTGAAGCTTTCTTT,CAWSIGGNTEAFF
TRBJ2-1,NA,14,NA,TRBV24-1,TGTGCCACCAGTGACAGGGTTAAAACCGATGAGCAGTTCTTC,CATSDRVKTDEQFF